The present entry profiles one T cell receptor (beta chain) with its context. This clone is medium-sized (0.01 to 0.1%) in terms of sample share. Its specific antigen is unknown. No much larger clonotype is one base removed from it; base qualities were not supplied. Between the V and J ends, shortened by 8 bases and 3 bases respectively, the junction contains 8 bases. CDR1 LGHNT and CDR2 FRNRAP were looked up in the germline V gene. The CDR3 has 12 amino acids, counting the end cysteine and phenylalanine. The CDR3 DNA has 36 bases and is translated from base 1. TCRbeta CDR3 regions were immunosequenced from genomic DNA with the immunoSEQ Assay. Before high-throughput sequencing, genomic DNA was amplified using bias-controlled multiplex PCR. In the authors' own workflow: To quantify the absolute abundance of each unique TCRbeta CDR3 region, the sequences were collapsed and filtered. Clonality, defined as 1 minus Pielou's evenness, was calculated using productive rearrangements only. To compute tumor T-cell fraction, TCRbeta template counts were normalized to usable DNA, with usable DNA estimated from several housekeeping genes. A previously published method was used to identify clones whose frequencies were significantly greater in on-treatment samples than in baseline samples. TCRdb obtained this table from immuneACCESS and retained in-frame rearrangements with V and J assigned. These tables miss some clones; where compared with another copy, unresolved V genes account for less than half of the shortfall, and the remainder is unexplained. From that table come the V and J calls and clone size; the DNA was used to work out D and trimming. For this sample the table gives a few thousand clones, of which 19% were detected only once. Together, the top ten hold about a fifth of the sample.

The treatment or condition label, as the study defines it: randomized to nivolumab then ipilimumab (arm A) or the reverse (arm B). None of the trial patients had been given prior DNA-damaging chemotherapy. Samples were obtained from patients with melanoma enrolled in CheckMate 064, a randomized, open-label phase II trial of sequential checkpoint blockade. Tumor TCR sequencing used genomic DNA from formalin-fixed paraffin-embedded (FFPE) tissue samples. The sample is drawn from a study of sequential checkpoint blockade in melanoma (dated by TCRdb to the late 2010s). Some background on the complete study: In a 1:1 randomization, patients received either first-line nivolumab then ipilimumab (arm A) or ipilimumab then nivolumab (arm B). Maintenance nivolumab came after each of the two trial sequences. DNA from about 99 pretreatment melanoma tumor samples was subjected to TCRbeta immunosequencing. Matched tumor biopsies were taken from roughly 22 patients before treatment and at week 13, after single-agent nivolumab (arm A) or ipilimumab (arm B). The same lesion was the source of roughly 80% of the matched pre- and post-treatment tumor biopsy pairs. Results the study describes overall, beyond this receptor: Among patients in arm A, the nivolumab-first arm, pretreatment tumor TIL clonality was associated with response (P = .04). Tumor T-cell fraction and clonality correlated with PD-L1 staining and CD8+ T-cell counts but not with mutational load. Clinical benefit was about 30 times more likely to be achieved by patients whose tumor T-cell fraction and clonality increased by week 13. Within-arm analyses of tumor T-cell fraction were limited by small sample sizes and reduced statistical power. Larger, independent patient cohorts are needed to validate the response-prediction model that combines TCR metrics and mutation burden.

The receptor chain draws on TRBV12-5 and TRBJ2-1, and possibly TRBD2, on 6 matching bases. The sample consisted of tumor tissue (inferred from file names), taken from a patient given nivolumab and ipilimumab in sequence. This TCR was recovered from a human patient with melanoma. Some clones in this sample may be carry-over from other donors' samples. The sequence in DNA is TGTGCTAGTCTAGCGCTCTACAATGAGCAGTTCTTC. Its coded protein is CASLALYNEQFF.